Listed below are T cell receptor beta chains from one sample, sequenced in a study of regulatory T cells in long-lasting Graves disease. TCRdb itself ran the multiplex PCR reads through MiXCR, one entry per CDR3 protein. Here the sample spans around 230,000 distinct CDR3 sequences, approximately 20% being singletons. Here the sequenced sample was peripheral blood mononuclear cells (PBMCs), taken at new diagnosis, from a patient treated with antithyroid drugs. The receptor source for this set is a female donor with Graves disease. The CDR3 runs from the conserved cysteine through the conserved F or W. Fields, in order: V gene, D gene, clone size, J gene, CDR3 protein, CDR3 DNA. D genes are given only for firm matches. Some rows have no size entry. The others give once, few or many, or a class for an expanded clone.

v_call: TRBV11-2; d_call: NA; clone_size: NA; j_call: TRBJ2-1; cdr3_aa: CASSSHLGYEQFF; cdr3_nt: TGTGCCAGCAGTTCTCACCTGGGTTATGAGCAGTTCTTC
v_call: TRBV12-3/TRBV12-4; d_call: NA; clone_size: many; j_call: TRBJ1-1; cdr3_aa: CASSVGLNTEAFF; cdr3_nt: TGTGCCAGCAGCGTGGGACTGAACACTGAAGCTTTCTTT
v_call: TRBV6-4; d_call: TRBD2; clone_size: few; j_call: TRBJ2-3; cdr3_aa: CASRELAGVGDTQYF; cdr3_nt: TGTGCCAGCAGAGAACTAGCGGGAGTGGGAGATACGCAGTATTTT
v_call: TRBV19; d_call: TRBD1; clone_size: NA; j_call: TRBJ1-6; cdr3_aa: CASRKLQGADSPLHF; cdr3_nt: TGTGCCAGTAGAAAACTACAGGGGGCCGATTCACCCCTCCACTTT
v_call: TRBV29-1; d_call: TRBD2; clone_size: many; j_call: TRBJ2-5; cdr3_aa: CSVGAPREAGSETQYF; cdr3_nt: TGCAGCGTTGGGGCCCCGCGGGAAGCGGGATCGGAGACCCAGTACTTC
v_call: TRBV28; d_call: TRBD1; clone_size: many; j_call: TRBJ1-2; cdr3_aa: CASSSLPGQRGYTF; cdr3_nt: TGTGCCAGCAGTTCTCTACCGGGACAGCGTGGCTACACCTTC
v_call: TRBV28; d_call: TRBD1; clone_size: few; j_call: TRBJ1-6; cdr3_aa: CATQGDRGISGRNSPLHF; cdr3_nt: TGTGCCACCCAGGGGGACAGGGGGATTAGCGGGCGAAATTCACCCCTCCACTTT
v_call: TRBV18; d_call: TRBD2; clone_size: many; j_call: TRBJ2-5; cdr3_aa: CASSISLAGGETQYF; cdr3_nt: TGTGCCAGCTCAATCTCCCTGGCGGGAGGTGAGACCCAGTACTTC
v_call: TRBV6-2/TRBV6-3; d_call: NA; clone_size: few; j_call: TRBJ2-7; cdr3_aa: CASSRSRLGYEQYF; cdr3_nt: TGTGCCAGCAGCCGTTCACGGTTAGGCTACGAGCAGTACTTC
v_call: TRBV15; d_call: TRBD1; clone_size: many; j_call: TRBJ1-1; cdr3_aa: CATSSPPPGTGPFF; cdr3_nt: TGTGCCACCAGCAGCCCCCCACCCGGGACAGGGCCTTTCTTT
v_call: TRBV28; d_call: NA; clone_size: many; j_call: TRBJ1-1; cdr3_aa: CASTWGTEAFF; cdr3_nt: TGTGCCAGCACCTGGGGCACTGAAGCTTTCTTT
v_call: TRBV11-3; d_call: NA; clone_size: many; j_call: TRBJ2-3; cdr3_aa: CASSLSGDTQYF; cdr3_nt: TGTGCCAGCAGCTTATCGGGGGATACGCAGTATTTT
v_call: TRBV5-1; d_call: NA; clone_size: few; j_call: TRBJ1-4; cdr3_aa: CASSATGYGEKLFF; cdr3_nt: TGCGCCAGCAGCGCAACAGGGTATGGTGAAAAACTGTTTTTT
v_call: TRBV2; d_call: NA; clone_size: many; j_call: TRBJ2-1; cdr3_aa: CASSEALNTDIFF; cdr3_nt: TGTGCCAGCAGTGAAGCGCTTAATACGGATATATTCTTC
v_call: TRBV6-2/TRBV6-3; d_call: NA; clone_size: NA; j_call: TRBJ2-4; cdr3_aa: CASSVRSGNIQYF; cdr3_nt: TGTGCCAGCAGCGTTAGATCGGGAAACATTCAGTACTTC
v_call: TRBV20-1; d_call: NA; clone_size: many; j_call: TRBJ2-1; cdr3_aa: CSARVSLARTYNEQFF; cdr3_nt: TGCAGTGCTAGAGTATCGCTAGCGAGAACCTACAATGAGCAGTTCTTC
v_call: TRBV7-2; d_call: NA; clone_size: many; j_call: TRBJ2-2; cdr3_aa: CASSPPGGYTGELFF; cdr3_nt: TGTGCCAGCAGCCCCCCTGGGGGGTACACCGGGGAGCTGTTTTTT
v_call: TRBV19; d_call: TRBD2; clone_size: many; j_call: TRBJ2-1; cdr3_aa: CASSPSVGGYNEQFF; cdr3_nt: TGTGCCAGTAGTCCCTCGGTGGGAGGGTACAATGAGCAGTTCTTC
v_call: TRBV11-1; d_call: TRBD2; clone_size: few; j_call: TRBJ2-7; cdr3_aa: CASSSSLAGGPWGEQYF; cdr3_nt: TGTGCCAGCAGCTCCTCTCTAGCGGGAGGGCCCTGGGGCGAGCAGTACTTC
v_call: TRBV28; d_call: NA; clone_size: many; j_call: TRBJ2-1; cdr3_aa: CASSLEYGEQFF; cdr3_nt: TGTGCCAGCAGTTTAGAGTACGGTGAGCAGTTCTTC
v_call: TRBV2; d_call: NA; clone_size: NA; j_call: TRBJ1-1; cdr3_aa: CASSPRQETEAFF; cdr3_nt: TGTGCCAGCAGTCCCCGCCAGGAGACTGAAGCTTTCTTT
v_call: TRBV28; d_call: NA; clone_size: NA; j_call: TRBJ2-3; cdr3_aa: CASSWASLDTQYF; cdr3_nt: TGTGCCAGCAGTTGGGCTTCCCTGGATACGCAGTATTTT
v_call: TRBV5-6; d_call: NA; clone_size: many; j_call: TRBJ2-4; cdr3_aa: CASSPMRDTKDIQYF; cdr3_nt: TGTGCCAGCAGCCCTATGAGGGACACCAAGGACATTCAGTACTTC
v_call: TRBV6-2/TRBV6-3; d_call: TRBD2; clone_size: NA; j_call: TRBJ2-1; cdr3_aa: CASSMLAVNEQFF; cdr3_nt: TGTGCCAGCAGTATGCTAGCGGTCAATGAGCAGTTCTTC
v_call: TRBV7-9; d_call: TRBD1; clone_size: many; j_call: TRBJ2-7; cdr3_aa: CASSPGQGAYEQYF; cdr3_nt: TGTGCCAGCAGCCCGGGACAGGGTGCCTACGAGCAGTACTTC
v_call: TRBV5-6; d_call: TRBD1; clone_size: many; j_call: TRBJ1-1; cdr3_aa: CASSVTRGLTEAFF; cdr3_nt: TGTGCCAGCAGCGTCACCAGGGGGCTCACTGAAGCTTTCTTT
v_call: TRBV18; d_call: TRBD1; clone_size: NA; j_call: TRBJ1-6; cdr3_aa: CASSPLPGQPNSPLHF; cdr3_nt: TGTGCCAGCTCACCCCTACCGGGACAGCCCAATTCACCCCTCCACTTT
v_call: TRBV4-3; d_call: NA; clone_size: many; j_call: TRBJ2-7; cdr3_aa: CASSQGAGSEQYF; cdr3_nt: TGCGCCAGCAGCCAGGGTGCAGGATCCGAGCAGTACTTC
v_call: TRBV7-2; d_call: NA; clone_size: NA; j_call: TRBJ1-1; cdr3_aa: CASSFQAGVTEAFF; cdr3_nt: TGTGCCAGCAGCTTTCAGGCGGGGGTGACTGAAGCTTTCTTT
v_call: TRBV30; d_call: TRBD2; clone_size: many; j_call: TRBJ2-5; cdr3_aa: CAWSPLSGGPQETQYF; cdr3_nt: TGTGCCTGGAGTCCCCTATCGGGAGGGCCACAAGAGACCCAGTACTTC
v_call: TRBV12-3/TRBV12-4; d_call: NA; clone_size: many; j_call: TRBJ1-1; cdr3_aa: CASSKGENTEAFF; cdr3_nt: TGTGCCAGCTCCAAGGGAGAGAACACTGAAGCTTTCTTT
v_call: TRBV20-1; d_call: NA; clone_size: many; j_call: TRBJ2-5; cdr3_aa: CSARDALTGETQYF; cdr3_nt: TGCAGTGCTAGAGATGCCCTGACGGGGGAGACCCAGTACTTC
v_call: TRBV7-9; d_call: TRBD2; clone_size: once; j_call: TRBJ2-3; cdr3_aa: CASSVEGTSGRISTDTQYF; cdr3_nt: TGTGCCAGCAGCGTAGAGGGGACTAGCGGGAGGATTAGCACAGATACGCAGTATTTT
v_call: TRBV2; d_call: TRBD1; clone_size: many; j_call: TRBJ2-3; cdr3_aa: CASSLDRGDTQYF; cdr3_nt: TGTGCCAGCAGTTTGGACAGGGGAGATACGCAGTATTTT
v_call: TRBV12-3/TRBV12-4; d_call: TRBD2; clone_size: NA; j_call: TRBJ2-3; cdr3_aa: CASGLGREGSTDTQYF; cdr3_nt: TGTGCCAGCGGTTTAGGGCGGGAGGGGAGCACAGATACGCAGTATTTT
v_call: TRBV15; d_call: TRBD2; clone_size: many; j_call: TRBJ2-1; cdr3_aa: CATSRDRASGYNEQFF; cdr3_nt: TGTGCCACCAGCAGAGATAGGGCTAGCGGCTACAATGAGCAGTTCTTC
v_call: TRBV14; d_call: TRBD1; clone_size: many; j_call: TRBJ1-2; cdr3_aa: CASSQDWRGGAEGYTF; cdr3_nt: TGTGCCAGCAGCCAAGACTGGAGAGGGGGCGCTGAAGGCTACACCTTC
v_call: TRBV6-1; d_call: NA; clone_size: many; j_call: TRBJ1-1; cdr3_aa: CASSNYRNTEAFF; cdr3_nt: TGTGCCAGCAGTAATTACAGGAACACTGAAGCTTTCTTT
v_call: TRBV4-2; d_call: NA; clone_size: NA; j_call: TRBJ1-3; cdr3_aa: CASSQVAAPVRSGNTIYF; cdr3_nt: TGTGCCAGCAGCCAAGTGGCAGCCCCTGTCCGCTCTGGAAACACCATATATTTT
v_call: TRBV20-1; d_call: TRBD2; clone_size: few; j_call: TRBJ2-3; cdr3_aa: CSANPPSGRYGSDTQYF; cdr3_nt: TGCAGTGCTAACCCCCCGAGCGGGAGGTATGGATCAGATACGCAGTATTTT
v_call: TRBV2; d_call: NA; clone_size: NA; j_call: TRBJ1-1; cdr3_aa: CASSRQAPRDTEAFF; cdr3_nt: TGTGCCAGCAGTAGACAGGCTCCCCGGGACACTGAAGCTTTCTTT
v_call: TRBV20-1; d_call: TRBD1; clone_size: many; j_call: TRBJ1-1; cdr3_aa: CSARPPDRGTEAFF; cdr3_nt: TGCAGTGCTAGACCCCCGGACAGGGGCACTGAAGCTTTCTTT
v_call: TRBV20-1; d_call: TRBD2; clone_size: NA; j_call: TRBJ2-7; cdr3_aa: CSAQTSGRAQYF; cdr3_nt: TGCAGTGCTCAGACTAGCGGGAGGGCCCAGTACTTC
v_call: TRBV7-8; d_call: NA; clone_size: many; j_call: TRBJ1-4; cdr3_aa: CASSPTWRDLQLSTNEKLFF; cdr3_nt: TGTGCCAGCAGCCCGACGTGGAGGGACCTCCAACTTTCAACTAATGAAAAACTGTTTTTT
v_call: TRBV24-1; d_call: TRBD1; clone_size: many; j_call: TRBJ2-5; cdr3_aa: CATSDSRAGGAETQYF; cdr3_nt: TGTGCCACCAGTGATTCCCGCGCAGGGGGCGCGGAGACCCAGTACTTC
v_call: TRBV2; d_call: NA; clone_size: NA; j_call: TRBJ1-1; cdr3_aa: CASTRGQGTNTEAFF; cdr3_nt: TGTGCCAGCACGCGTGGGCAGGGAACGAACACTGAAGCTTTCTTT
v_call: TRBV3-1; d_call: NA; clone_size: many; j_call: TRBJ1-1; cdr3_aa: CASSPSGEKNTEAFF; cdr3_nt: TGTGCCAGCAGCCCGTCCGGGGAGAAGAACACTGAAGCTTTCTTT
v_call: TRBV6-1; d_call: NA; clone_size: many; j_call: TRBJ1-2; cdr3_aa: CASSDGRSYGYTF; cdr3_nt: TGTGCCAGCAGTGACGGACGGTCCTATGGCTACACCTTC
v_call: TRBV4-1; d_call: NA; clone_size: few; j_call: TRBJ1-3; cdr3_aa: CASSPRGSGNTIYF; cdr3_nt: TGCGCCAGCAGCCCGCGAGGGTCCGGAAACACCATATATTTT
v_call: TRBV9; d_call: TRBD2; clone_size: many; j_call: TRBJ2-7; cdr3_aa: CASSKTSDYEQYF; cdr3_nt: TGTGCCAGCAGTAAGACTAGCGACTACGAGCAGTACTTC
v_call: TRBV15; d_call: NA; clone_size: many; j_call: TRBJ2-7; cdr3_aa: CATSPGVDEQYF; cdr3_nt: TGTGCCACCAGCCCAGGGGTCGACGAGCAGTACTTC
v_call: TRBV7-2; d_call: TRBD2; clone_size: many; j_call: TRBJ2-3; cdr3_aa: CASSLVGGGVADTQYF; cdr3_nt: TGTGCCAGCAGCTTAGTTGGCGGGGGTGTGGCAGATACGCAGTATTTT
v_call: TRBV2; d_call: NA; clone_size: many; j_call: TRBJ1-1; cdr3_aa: CASSGPLNTEAFF; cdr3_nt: TGTGCCAGCAGTGGCCCCCTGAACACTGAAGCTTTCTTT
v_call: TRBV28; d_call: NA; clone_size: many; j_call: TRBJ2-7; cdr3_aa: CASSPSYKRTYEQYF; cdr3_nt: TGTGCCAGCAGCCCCTCATATAAGCGCACCTACGAGCAGTACTTC
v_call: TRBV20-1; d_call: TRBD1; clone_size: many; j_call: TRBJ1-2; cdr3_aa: CSASAGQGALNYGYTF; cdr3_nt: TGCAGTGCTAGCGCTGGACAGGGGGCGCTTAACTATGGCTACACCTTC
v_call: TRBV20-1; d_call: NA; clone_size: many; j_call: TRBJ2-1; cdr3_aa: CSASDRGPSNEQFF; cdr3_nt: TGCAGTGCTAGCGATCGAGGACCAAGCAATGAGCAGTTCTTC
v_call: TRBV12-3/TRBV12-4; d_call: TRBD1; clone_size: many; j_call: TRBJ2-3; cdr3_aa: CASWRGQGADTQYF; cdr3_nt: TGTGCCAGTTGGCGAGGACAGGGGGCAGATACGCAGTATTTT
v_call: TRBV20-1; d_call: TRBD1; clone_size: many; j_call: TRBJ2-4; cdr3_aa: CSALDRTKNIQYF; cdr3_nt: TGCAGTGCTTTGGACAGGACCAAAAACATTCAGTACTTC
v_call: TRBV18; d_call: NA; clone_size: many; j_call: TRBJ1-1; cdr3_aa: CASSPGGVDMEAFF; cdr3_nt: TGTGCCAGCTCACCAGGGGGAGTGGATATGGAAGCTTTCTTT